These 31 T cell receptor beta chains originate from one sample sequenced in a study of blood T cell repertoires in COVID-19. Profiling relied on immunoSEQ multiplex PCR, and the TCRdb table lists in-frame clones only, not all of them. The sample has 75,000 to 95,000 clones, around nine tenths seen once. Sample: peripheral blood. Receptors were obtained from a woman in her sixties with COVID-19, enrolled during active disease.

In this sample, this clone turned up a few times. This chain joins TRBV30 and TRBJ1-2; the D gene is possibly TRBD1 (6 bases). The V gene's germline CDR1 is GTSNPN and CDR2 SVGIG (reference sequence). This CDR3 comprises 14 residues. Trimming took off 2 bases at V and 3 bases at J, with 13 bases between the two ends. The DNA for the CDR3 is TGTGCCTGGAGTCACACGCGGACAGACTATGGCTACACCTTC. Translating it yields CAWSHTRTDYGYTF.

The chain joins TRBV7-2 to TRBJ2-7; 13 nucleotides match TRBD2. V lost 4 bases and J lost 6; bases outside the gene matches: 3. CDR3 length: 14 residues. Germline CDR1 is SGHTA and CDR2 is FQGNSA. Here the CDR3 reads CASSSGLAGAEQYF. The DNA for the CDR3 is TGTGCCAGCAGCTCCGGACTAGCGGGGGCCGAGCAGTACTTC.

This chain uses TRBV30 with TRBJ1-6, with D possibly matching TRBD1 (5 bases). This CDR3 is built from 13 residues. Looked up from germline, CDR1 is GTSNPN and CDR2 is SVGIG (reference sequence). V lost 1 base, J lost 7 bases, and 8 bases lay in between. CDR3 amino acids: CAWSGTGNSPLHF. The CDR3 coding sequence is TGTGCCTGGAGTGGAACAGGCAATTCACCCCTCCACTTT.

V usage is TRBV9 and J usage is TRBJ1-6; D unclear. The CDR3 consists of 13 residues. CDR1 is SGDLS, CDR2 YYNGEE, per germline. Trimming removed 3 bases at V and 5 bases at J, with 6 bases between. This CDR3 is CASSARHNSPLHF. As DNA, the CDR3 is TGTGCCAGCAGCGCCAGGCATAATTCACCCCTCCACTTT. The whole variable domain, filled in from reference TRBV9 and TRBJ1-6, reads DSGVTQTPKHLITATGQRVTLRCSPRSGDLSVYWYQQSLDQGLQFLIQYYNGEERAKGNILERFSAQQFPDLHSELNLSSLELGDSALYFCASSARHNSPLHFGNGTRLTVT.

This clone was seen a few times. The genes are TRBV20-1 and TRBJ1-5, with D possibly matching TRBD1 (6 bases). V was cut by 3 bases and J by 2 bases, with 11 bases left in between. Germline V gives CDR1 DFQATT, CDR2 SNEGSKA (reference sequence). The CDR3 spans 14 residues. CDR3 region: CSASLGAGNQPQHF. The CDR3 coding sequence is TGCAGTGCTAGTTTGGGGGCCGGCAATCAGCCCCAGCATTTT.

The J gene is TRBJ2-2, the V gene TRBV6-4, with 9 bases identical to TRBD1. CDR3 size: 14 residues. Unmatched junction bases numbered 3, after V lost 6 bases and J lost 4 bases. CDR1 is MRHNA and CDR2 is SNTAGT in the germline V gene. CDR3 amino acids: CASSLTGGTGELFF. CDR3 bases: TGTGCCAGCAGCCTGACAGGGGGCACCGGGGAGCTGTTTTTT.

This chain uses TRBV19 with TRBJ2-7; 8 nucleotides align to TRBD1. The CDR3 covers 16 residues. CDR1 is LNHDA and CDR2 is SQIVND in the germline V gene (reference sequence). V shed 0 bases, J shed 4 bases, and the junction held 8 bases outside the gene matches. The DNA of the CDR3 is TGTGCCAGTAGTATAGAGTTCCCAGGGGGCACTTACGAGCAGTACTTC. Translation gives CASSIEFPGGTYEQYF.

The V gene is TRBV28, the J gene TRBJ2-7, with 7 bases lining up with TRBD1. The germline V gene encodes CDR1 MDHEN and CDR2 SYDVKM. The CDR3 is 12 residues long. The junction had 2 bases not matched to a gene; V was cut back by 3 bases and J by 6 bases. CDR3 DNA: TGTGCCAGCAGTTTTAACAGGGGCGAGCAGTACTTC. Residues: CASSFNRGEQYF.

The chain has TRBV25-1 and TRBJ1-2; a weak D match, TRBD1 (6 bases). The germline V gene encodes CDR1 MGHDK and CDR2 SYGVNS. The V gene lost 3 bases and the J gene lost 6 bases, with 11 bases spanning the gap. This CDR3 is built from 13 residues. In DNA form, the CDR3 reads TGTGCCAGCAGTGAGAAACAGGGCCATGGCTACACCTTC. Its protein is CASSEKQGHGYTF.

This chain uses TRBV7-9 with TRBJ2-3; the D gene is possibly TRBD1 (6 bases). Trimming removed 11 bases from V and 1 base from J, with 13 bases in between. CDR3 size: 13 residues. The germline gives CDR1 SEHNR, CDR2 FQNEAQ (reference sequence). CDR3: CASTGFRTDTQYF. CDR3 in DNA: TGTGCCTCCACAGGGTTTCGCACAGATACGCAGTATTTT.

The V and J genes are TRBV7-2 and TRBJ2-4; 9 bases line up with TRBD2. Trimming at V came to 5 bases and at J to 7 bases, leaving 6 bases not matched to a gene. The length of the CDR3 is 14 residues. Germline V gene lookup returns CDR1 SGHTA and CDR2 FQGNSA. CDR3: CASSPGSGGNIQYF. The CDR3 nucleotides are TGTGCCAGCAGCCCCGGAAGCGGGGGGAACATTCAGTACTTC.

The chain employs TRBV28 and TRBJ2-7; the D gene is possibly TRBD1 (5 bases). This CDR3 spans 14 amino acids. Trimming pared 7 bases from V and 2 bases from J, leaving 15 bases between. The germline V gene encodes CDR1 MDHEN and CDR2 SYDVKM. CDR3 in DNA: TGTGCCAGCACCGTACCGCAGGGAACCTACGAGCAGTACTTC. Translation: CASTVPQGTYEQYF.

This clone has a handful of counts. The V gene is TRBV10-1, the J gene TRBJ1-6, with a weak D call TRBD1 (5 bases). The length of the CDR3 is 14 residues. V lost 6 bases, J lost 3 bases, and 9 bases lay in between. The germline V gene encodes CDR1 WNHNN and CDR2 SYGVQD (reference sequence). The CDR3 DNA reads TGCGCCAGCAGGGGCAGGGACTATAATTCACCCCTCCACTTT. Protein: CASRGRDYNSPLHF.

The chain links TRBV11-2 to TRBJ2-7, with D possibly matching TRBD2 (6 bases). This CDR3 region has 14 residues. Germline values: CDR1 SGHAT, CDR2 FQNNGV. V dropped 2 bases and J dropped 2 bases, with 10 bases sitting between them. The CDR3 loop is CASSLSWGAYEQYF. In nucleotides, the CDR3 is TGTGCCAGCAGCTTATCCTGGGGGGCCTACGAGCAGTACTTC.

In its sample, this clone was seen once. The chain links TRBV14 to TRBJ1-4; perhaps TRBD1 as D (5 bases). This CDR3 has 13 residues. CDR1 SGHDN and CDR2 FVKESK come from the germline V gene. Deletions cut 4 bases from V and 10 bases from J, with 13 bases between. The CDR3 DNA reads TGTGCCAGCAGCCCCCAGGGCCAGGGAAAACTGTTTTTT. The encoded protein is CASSPQGQGKLFF.

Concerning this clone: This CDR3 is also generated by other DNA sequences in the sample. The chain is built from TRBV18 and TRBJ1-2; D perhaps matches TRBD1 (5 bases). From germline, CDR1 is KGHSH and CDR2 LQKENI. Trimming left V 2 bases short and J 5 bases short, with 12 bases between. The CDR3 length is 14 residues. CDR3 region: CASSPETGEYGYTF. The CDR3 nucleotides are TGTGCCAGCTCACCAGAGACGGGGGAATATGGCTACACCTTC. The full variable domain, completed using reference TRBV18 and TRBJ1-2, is NAGVMQNPRHLVRRRGQEARLRCSPMKGHSHVYWYRQLPEEGLKFMVYLQKENIIDESGMPKERFSAEFPKEGPSILRIQQVVRGDSAAYFCASSPETGEYGYTFGSGTRLTVV.

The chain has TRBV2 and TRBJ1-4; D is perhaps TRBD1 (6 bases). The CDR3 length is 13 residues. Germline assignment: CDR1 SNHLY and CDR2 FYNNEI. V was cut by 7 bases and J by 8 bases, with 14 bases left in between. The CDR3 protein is CASISGAREKLFF. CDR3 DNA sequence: TGTGCCAGCATCTCAGGGGCCAGGGAAAAACTGTTTTTT.

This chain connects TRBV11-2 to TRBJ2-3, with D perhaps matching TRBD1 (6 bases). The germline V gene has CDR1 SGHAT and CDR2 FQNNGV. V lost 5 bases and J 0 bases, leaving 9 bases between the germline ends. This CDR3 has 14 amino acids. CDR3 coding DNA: TGTGCCAGCAGCGTGGACAGTAGCACAGATACGCAGTATTTT. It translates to CASSVDSSTDTQYF.

CDR3 nucleotides: TGCGCCAGCAGGATACAGGGTTCGACCAATTCACCCCTCCACTTT. This gives the protein CASRIQGSTNSPLHF. The rearrangement joins TRBV5-1 to TRBJ1-6, with D perhaps TRBD1 (6 bases). Deletions cut 5 bases from V and 7 bases from J, with 16 bases between. Germline assignment: CDR1 SGHRS and CDR2 YFSETQ. This CDR3 comprises 15 residues.

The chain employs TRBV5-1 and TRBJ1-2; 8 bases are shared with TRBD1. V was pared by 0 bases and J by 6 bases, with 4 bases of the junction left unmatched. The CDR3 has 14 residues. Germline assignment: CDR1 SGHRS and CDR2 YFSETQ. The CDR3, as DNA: TGCGCCAGCAGCTTGGACCCAGGGGGCGATGGCTACACCTTC. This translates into CASSLDPGGDGYTF.

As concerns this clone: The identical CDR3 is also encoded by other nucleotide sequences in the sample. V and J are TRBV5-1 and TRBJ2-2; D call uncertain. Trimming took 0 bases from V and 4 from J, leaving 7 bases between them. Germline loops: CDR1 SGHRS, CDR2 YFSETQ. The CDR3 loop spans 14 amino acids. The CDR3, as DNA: TGCGCCAGCAGCTTGGGTGGGCCCACCGGGGAGCTGTTTTTT. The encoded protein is CASSLGGPTGELFF.

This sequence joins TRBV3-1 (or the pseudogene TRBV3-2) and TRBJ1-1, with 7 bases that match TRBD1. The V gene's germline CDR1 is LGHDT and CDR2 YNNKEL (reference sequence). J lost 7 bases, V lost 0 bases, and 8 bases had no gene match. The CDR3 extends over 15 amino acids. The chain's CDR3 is CASSQDRQGRFEAFF. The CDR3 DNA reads TGTGCCAGCAGCCAAGATCGACAGGGCCGGTTTGAAGCTTTCTTT.

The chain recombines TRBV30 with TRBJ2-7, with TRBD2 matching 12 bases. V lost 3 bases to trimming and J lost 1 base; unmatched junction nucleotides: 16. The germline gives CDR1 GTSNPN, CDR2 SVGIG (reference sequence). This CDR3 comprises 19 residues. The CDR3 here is CAWRKNGLAGGYRSYEQYF. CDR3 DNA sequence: TGTGCCTGGAGAAAAAACGGGCTAGCGGGGGGGTATCGATCCTACGAGCAGTACTTC.

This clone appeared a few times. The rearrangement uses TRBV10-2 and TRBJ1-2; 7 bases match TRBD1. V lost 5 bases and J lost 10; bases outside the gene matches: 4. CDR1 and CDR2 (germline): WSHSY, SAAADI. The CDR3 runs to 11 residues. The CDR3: CASSSTGVYTF. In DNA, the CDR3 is TGCGCCAGCAGTTCCACAGGGGTCTACACCTTC.

The CDR3 DNA reads TGTGCCAGCAGCCCTGGGACAGGGGATAACCAAGAGACCCAGTACTTC. Translated, it gives CASSPGTGDNQETQYF. This chain joins TRBV5-4 and TRBJ2-5; 10 bases align to TRBD1. Losses at the gene ends were 4 bases for V and 0 bases for J; bases not matched to a gene: 6. The germline CDR1 and CDR2 sequences are SGHNT and YYREEE (reference sequence). The CDR3 is made up of 16 amino acids.

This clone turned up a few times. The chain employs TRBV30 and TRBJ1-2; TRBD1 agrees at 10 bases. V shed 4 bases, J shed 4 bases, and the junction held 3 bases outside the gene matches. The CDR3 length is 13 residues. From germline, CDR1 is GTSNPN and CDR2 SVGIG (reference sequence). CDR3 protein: CAWTGTGAYGYTF. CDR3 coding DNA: TGTGCCTGGACCGGGACAGGGGCCTATGGCTACACCTTC.

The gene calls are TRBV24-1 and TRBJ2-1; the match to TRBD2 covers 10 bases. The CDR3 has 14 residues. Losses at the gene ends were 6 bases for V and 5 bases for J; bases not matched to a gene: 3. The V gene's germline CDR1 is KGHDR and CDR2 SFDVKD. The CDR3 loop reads CATSSSGGHNEQFF. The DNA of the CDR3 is TGTGCCACCAGTTCTAGCGGGGGTCACAATGAGCAGTTCTTC.

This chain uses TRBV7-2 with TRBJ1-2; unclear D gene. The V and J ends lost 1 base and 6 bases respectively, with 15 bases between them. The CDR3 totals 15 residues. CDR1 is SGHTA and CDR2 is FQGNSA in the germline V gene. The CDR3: CASSLVLSAPDGYTF. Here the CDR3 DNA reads TGTGCCAGCAGCTTAGTACTTTCTGCCCCCGATGGCTACACCTTC.

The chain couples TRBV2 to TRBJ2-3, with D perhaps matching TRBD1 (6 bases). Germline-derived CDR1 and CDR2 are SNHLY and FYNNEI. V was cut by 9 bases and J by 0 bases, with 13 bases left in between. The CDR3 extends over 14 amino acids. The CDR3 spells CASLRTVSTDTQYF. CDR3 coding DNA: TGTGCCAGTCTGCGGACAGTTAGCACAGATACGCAGTATTTT.

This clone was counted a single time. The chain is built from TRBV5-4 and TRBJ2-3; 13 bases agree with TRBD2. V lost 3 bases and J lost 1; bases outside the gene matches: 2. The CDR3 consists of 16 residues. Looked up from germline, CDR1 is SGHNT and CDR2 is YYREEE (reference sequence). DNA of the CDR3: TGTGCCAGCAGCTGGGGGACTAGCGGGGGCACAGATACGCAGTATTTT. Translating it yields CASSWGTSGGTDTQYF. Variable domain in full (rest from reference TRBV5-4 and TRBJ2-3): ETGVTQSPTHLIKTRGQQVTLRCSSQSGHNTVSWYQQALGQGPQFIFQYYREEENGRGNFPPRFSGLQFPNYSSELNVNALELDDSALYLCASSWGTSGGTDTQYFGPGTRLTVL.

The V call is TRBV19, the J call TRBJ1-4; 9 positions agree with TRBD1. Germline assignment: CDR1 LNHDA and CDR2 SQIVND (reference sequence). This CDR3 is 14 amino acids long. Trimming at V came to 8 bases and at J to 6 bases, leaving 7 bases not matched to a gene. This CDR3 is CASGPGQGYEKLFF. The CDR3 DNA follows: TGTGCCAGTGGGCCGGGACAGGGTTATGAAAAACTGTTTTTT.